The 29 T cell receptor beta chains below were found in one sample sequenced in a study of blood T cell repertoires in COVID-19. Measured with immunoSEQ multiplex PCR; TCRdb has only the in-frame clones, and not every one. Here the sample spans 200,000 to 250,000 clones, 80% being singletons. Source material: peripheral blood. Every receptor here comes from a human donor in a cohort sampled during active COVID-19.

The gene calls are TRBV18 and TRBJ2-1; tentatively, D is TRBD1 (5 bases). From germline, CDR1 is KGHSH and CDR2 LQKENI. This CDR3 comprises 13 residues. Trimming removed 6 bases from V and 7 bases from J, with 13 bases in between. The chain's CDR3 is CASSRQGGNEQFF. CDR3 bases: TGTGCCAGCTCCCGGCAGGGTGGGAATGAGCAGTTCTTC.

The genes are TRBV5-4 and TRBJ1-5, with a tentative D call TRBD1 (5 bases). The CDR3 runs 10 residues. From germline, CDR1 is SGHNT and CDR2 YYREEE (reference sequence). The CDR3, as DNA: TGTGTCGGAGGGGATCAGCCCCAGCATTTT. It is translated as CVGGDQPQHF.

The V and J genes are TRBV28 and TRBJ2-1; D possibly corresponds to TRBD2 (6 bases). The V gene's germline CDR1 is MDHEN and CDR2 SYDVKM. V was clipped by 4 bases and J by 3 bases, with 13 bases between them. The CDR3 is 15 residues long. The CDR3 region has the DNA TGTGCCAGCAGTTGGGGGGACCGAAGCTACAATGAGCAGTTCTTC. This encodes CASSWGDRSYNEQFF.

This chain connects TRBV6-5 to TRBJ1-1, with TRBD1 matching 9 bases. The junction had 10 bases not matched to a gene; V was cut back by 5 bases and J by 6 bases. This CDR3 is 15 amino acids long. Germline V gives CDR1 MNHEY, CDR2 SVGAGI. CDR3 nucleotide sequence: TGTGCCAGCAGTATTCGTACGACAGGGGGGCCTGAAGCTTTCTTT. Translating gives CASSIRTTGGPEAFF.

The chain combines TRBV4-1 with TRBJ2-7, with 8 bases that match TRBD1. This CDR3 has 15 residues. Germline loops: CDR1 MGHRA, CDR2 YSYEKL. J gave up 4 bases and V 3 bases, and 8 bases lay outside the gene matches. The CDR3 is CASSQGDRGYYEQYF. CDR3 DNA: TGCGCCAGCAGCCAGGGAGACAGGGGCTATTACGAGCAGTACTTC.

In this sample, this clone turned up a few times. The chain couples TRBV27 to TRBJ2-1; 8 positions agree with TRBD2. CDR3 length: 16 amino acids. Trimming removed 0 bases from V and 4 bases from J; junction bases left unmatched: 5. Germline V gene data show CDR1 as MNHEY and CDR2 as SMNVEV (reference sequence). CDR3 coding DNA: TGTGCCAGCAGTTTATCAGGTCTAGCGGGTTACAATGAGCAGTTCTTC. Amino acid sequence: CASSLSGLAGYNEQFF.

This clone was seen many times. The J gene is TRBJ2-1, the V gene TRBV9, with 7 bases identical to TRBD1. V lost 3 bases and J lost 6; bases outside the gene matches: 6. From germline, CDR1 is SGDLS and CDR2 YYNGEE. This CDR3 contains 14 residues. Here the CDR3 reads CASSGRGRGNEQFF. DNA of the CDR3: TGTGCCAGCAGCGGTAGGGGGCGAGGCAATGAGCAGTTCTTC.

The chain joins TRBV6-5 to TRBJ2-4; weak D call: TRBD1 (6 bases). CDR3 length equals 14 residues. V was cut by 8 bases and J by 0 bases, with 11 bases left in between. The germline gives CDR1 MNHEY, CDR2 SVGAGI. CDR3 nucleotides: TGTGCCAGCGAACAGGGATCAGCCAAAAACATTCAGTACTTC. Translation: CASEQGSAKNIQYF.

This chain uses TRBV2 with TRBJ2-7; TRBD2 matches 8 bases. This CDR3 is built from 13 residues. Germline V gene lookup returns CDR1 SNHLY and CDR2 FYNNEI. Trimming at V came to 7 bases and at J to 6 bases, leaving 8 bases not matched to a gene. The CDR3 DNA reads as TGTGCCAGCACCGGGACTAGGGGAGCCGAGCAGTACTTC. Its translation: CASTGTRGAEQYF.

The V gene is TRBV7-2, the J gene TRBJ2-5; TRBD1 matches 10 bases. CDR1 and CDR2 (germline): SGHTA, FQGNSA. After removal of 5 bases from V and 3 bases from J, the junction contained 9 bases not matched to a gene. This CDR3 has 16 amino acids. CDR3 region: CASSVRQGAVKETQYF. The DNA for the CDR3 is TGTGCCAGCAGCGTGAGACAGGGGGCTGTAAAAGAGACCCAGTACTTC.

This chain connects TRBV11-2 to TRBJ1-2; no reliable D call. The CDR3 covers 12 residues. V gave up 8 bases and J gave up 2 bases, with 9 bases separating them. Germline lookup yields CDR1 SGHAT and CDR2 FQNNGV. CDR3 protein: CASSSLNYGYTF. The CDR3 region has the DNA TGTGCCAGCTCTTCTCTAAACTATGGCTACACCTTC. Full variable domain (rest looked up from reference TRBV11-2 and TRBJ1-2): EAGVAQSPRYKIIEKRQSVAFWCNPISGHATLYWYQQILGQGPKLLIQFQNNGVVDDSQLPKDRFSAERLKGVDSTLKIQPAKLEDSAVYLCASSSLNYGYTFGSGTRLTVV.

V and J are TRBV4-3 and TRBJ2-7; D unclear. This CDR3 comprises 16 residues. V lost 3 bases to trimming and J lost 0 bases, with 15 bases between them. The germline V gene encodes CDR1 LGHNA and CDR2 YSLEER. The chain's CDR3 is CASSHTTLDGSYEQYF. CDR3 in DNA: TGCGCCAGCAGCCATACGACTCTGGATGGCTCCTACGAGCAGTACTTC.

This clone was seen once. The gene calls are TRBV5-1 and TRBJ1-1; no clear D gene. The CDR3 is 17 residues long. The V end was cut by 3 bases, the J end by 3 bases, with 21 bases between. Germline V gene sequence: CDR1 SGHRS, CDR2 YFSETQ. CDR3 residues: CASSSREAGSGYTEAFF. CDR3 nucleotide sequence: TGCGCCAGCAGCTCTAGAGAGGCCGGGAGTGGGTACACTGAAGCTTTCTTT.

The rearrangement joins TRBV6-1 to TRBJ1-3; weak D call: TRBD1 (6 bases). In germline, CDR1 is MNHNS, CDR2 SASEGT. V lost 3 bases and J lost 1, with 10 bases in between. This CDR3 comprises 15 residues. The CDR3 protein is CASSEAGASGNTIYF. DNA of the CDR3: TGTGCCAGCAGTGAGGCAGGGGCATCTGGAAACACCATATATTTT.

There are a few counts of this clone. CDR3 loop: CASSYSYGAGTSEAFF. CDR3 nucleotide sequence: TGTGCCAGCAGTTACTCCTATGGGGCAGGGACTTCGGAAGCTTTCTTT. V gene TRBV6-6 combines with J gene TRBJ1-1, with D possibly being TRBD1 (5 bases). This CDR3 has 16 residues. Trimming shortened V by 0 bases and J by 8 bases, and 19 bases separated the two germline ends. Germline CDR1 MNHNY, CDR2 SVGAGI (reference sequence).

The CDR3 protein is CASSHRLTGIMNTEAFF. The CDR3 DNA follows: TGTGCCAGCAGCCACAGATTGACAGGGATTATGAACACTGAAGCTTTCTTT. The chain links TRBV3-1 (or the pseudogene TRBV3-2) to TRBJ1-1, with 7 nucleotides matching TRBD1. In germline, CDR1 is LGHDT, CDR2 YNNKEL (reference sequence). There are 17 residues in the CDR3. V shed 3 bases, J shed 0 bases, and the junction held 10 bases outside the gene matches.

The CDR3 DNA is TGTGCCAGCAGCAAAGTTCGGGACAGGGTCTCCCCCAGGATTTACGAGCAGTACTTC. It specifies CASSKVRDRVSPRIYEQYF. This sequence joins TRBV21-1 and TRBJ2-7; the table assigns TRBD1, which was not confirmed against the DNA. TRBV21-1 is flagged as a pseudogene. The CDR3 runs 19 residues.

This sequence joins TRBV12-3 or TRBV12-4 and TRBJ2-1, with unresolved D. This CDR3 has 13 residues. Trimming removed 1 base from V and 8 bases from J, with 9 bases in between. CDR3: CASSLDLRDEQFF. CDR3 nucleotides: TGTGCCAGCAGTTTAGATCTCCGCGATGAGCAGTTCTTC.

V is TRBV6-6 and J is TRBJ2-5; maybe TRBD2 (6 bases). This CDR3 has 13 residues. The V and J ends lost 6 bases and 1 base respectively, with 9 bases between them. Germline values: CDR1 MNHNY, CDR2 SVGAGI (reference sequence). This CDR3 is CASSRDFQETQYF. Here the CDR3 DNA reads TGTGCCAGCAGCCGGGACTTCCAAGAGACCCAGTACTTC.

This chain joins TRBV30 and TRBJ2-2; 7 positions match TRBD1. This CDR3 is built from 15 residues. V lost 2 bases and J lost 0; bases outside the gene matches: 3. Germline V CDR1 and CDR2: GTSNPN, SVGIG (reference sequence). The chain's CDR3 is CAWSIGTANTGELFF. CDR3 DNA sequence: TGTGCCTGGAGTATAGGGACAGCGAACACCGGGGAGCTGTTTTTT.

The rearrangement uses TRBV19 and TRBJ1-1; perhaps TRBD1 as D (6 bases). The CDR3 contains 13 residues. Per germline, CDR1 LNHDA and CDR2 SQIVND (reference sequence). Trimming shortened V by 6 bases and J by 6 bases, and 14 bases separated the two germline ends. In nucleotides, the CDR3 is TGTGCCAGTAGGGTGAACAGGGACGCTGAAGCTTTCTTT. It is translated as CASRVNRDAEAFF.

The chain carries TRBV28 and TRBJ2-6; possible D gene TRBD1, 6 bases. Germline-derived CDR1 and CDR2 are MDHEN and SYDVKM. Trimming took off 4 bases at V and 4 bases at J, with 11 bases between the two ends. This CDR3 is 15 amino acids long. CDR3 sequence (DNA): TGTGCCAGCAGTTGGGGGCCGGGAGGGGCCAACGTCCTGACTTTC. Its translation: CASSWGPGGANVLTF.

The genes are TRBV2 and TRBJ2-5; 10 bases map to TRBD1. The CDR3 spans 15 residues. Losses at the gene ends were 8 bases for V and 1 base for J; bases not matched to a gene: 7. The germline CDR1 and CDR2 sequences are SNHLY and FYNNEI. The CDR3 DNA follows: TGTGCCAGCGGGCGGGACAGGGGTTTCCAAGAGACCCAGTACTTC. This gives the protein CASGRDRGFQETQYF.

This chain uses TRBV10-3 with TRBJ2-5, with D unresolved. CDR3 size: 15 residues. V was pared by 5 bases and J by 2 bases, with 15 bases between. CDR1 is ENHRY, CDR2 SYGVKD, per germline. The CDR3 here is CAISPAPRRQETQYF. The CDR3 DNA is TGTGCCATCAGTCCCGCACCCAGGCGACAAGAGACCCAGTACTTC.

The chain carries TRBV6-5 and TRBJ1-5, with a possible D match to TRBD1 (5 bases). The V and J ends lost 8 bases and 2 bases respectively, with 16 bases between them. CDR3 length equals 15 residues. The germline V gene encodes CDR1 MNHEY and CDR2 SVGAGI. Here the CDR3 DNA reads TGTGCCAGCGCTAGGAACCCGGGGGGCAATCAGCCCCAGCATTTT. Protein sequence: CASARNPGGNQPQHF.

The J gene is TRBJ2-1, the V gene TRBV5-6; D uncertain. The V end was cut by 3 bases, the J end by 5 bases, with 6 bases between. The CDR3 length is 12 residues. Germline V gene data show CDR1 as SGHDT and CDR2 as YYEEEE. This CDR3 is CASSSQNNEQFF. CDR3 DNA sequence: TGTGCCAGCAGCTCCCAAAACAATGAGCAGTTCTTC.

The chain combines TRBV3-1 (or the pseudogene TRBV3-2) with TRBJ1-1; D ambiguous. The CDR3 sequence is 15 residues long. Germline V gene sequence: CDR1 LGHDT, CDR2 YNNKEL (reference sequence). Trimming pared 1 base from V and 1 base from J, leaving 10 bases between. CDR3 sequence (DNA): TGTGCCAGCAGCCAAGGACTGCCTGAGAACACTGAAGCTTTCTTT. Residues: CASSQGLPENTEAFF.

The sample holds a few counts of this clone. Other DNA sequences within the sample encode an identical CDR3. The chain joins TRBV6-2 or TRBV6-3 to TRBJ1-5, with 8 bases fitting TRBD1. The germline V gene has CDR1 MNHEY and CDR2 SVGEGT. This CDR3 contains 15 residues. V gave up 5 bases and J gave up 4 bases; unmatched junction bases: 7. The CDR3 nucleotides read TGTGCCAGCAGTCGGACAGGGTTTGGGAATCAGCCCCAGCATTTT. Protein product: CASSRTGFGNQPQHF.

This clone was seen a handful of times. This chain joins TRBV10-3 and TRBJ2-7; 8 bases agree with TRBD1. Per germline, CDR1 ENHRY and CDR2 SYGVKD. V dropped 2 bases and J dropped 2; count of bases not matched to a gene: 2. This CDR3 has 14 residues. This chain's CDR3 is CAISEMTGAYEQYF. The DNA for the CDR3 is TGTGCCATCAGTGAGATGACAGGGGCCTACGAGCAGTACTTC.